These 7 T cell receptor beta chains came from one sample sequenced in a study of cytotoxic CD8 clonotypes in ibrutinib-treated CLL. Generated by immunoSEQ multiplex PCR, the TCRdb table keeps only in-frame clones and is missing some. This sample has about 69,000 clones, with over 75% found just once. The sample here was PBMCs, taken at disease progression, from a patient treated with ibrutinib. The source is a human donor with chronic lymphocytic leukemia.

V and J are TRBV5-1 and TRBJ2-5; D is undetermined. V lost 2 bases, J lost 2 bases, and 16 bases lay in between. There are 16 residues in the CDR3. Germline CDR1 and CDR2: SGHRS and YFSETQ. In DNA, the CDR3 is TGCGCCAGCAGCTTAGGGCTACTTGCTTCGCAAGAGACCCAGTACTTC. Translating gives CASSLGLLASQETQYF.

The genes are TRBV19 and TRBJ1-2; D call uncertain. The CDR3 runs to 12 residues. CDR1 and CDR2 from the germline V gene are LNHDA and SQIVND (reference sequence). Trimming stripped 5 bases from V and 0 bases from J, with 4 bases between. This chain's CDR3 is CASSVSNYGYTF. The CDR3 DNA sequence: TGTGCCAGTAGTGTATCTAACTATGGCTACACCTTC.

The gene calls are TRBV5-4 and TRBJ2-5; no clear D. Trimming removed 2 bases from V and 2 bases from J, with 1 base in between. The CDR3 covers 11 residues. Germline CDR1 and CDR2: SGHNT and YYREEE (reference sequence). CDR3 region: CASSLQETQYF. The CDR3 DNA sequence: TGTGCCAGCAGCTTACAAGAGACCCAGTACTTC. Together with reference TRBV5-4 and TRBJ2-5, the CDR3 gives the full variable domain: ETGVTQSPTHLIKTRGQQVTLRCSSQSGHNTVSWYQQALGQGPQFIFQYYREEENGRGNFPPRFSGLQFPNYSSELNVNALELDDSALYLCASSLQETQYFGPGTRLLVL.

The chain joins TRBV7-6 to TRBJ2-2; unclear D gene. The germline gives CDR1 SGHVS, CDR2 FNYEAQ. This CDR3 comprises 14 residues. V lost 5 bases and J lost 8, with 15 bases in between. CDR3 residues: CASSPLETWGELFF. CDR3 DNA: TGTGCCAGCAGCCCTCTTGAGACCTGGGGGGAGCTGTTTTTT.

This clone is termed medium-sized. This chain joins TRBV19 and TRBJ1-1; 7 bases line up with TRBD1. V lost 6 bases to trimming and J lost 4 bases; unmatched junction nucleotides: 8. This CDR3 has 14 amino acids. Per germline, CDR1 LNHDA and CDR2 SQIVND (reference sequence). DNA for the CDR3: TGTGCCAGTAGCCAGACAGGGCCGGGCACTGAAGCTTTCTTT. Translated: CASSQTGPGTEAFF. The whole variable domain, filled in from reference TRBV19 and TRBJ1-1, reads DGGITQSPKYLFRKEGQNVTLSCEQNLNHDAMYWYRQDPGQGLRLIYYSQIVNDFQKGDIAEGYSVSREKKESFPLTVTSAQKNPTAFYLCASSQTGPGTEAFFGQGTRLTVV.

As to this clone: In the same sample, other DNA sequences code for this CDR3. The chain recombines TRBV30 with TRBJ1-5; no firm D call. Germline values: CDR1 GTSNPN, CDR2 SVGIG (reference sequence). The germline V and J ends were trimmed by 1 base and 1 base, with 11 bases remaining between them. The CDR3 runs to 15 residues. The CDR3 DNA is TGTGCCTGGAGTGAGGGCGCGGCAAGCAATCAGCCCCAGCATTTT. Translating it yields CAWSEGAASNQPQHF.

CDR3 in DNA: TGCGCCAGCAGCTTGGCGCATCAGAGCACAGATACGCAGTATTTT. Translated, it gives CASSLAHQSTDTQYF. This chain joins TRBV5-1 and TRBJ2-3; the D is unclear. Germline-derived CDR1 and CDR2 are SGHRS and YFSETQ. Trimming shortened V by 0 bases and J by 0 bases, and 8 bases separated the two germline ends. The length of the CDR3 is 15 residues.